This record looks at one T cell receptor (beta chain) sequence and its context. The data originate from a study of response to subunit inactivated influenza vaccine. TCRdb ran MiXCR on the RT-PCR reads and lists one entry per CDR3 protein. The sample comprises 700,000 to 900,000 distinct CDR3 sequences, about 20% of which are singletons, and about 10% rests with the top ten. The germline V gene encodes CDR1 MNHEY and CDR2 SVGAGI. Trimming stripped 7 bases from V and 5 bases from J, with 5 bases between. The CDR3 is made up of 10 amino acids. The rearrangement joins TRBV6-5 to TRBJ2-5; no clear D. The receptor was isolated from a man between 45 and 60 years old who received an inactivated influenza vaccine. Specimen: PBMCs from blood, collected about 5 days after vaccination. This chain's CDR3 is CASKEETQYF. As DNA, the CDR3 is TGTGCCAGCAAAGAGGAGACCCAGTACTTC.